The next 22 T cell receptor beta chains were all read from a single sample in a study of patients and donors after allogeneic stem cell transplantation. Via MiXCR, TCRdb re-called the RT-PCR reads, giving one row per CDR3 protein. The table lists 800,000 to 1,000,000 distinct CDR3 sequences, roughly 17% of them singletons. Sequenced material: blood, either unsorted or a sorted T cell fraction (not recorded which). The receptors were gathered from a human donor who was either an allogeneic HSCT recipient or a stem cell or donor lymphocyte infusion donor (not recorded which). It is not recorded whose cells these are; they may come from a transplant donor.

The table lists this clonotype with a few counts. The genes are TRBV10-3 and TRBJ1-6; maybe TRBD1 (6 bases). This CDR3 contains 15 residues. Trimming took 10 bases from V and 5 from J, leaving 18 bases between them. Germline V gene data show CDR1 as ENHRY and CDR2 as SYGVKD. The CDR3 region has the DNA TGTGCCACCCAGGACAGCAACGGAAATAATTCACCCCTCCACTTT. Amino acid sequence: CATQDSNGNNSPLHF.

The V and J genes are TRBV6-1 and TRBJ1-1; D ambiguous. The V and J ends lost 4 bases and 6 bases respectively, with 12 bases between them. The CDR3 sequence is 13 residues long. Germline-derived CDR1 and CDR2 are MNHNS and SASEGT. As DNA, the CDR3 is TGTGCCAGCAGTGCCTCCTCTCGCTCTGAAGCTTTCTTT. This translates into CASSASSRSEAFF.

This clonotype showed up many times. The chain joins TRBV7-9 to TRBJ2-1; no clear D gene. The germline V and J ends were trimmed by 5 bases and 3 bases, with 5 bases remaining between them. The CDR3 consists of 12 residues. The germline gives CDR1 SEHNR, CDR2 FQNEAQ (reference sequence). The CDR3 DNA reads TGTGCCAGCAGCCCGAACTACAATGAGCAGTTCTTC. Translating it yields CASSPNYNEQFF.

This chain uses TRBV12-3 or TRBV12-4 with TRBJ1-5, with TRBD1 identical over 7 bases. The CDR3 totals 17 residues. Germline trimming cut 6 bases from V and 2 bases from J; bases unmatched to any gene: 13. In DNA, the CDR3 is TGTGCCAGCAGCCCTTGGGTCGGGCAGGGGGGCAATCAGCCCCAGCATTTT. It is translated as CASSPWVGQGGNQPQHF.

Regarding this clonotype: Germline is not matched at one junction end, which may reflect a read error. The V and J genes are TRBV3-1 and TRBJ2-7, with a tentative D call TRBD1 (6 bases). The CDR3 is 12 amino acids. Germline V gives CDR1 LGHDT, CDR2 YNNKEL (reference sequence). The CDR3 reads CASSQDRGDTFF. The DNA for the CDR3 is TGTGCCAGCAGCCAAGACAGGGGCGATACATTCTTC.

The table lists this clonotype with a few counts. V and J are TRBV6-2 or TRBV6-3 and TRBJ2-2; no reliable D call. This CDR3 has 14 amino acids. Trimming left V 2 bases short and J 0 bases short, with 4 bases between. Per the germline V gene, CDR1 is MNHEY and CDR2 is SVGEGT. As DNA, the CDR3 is TGTGCCAGCAGTTACGACACGAACACCGGGGAGCTGTTTTTT. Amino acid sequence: CASSYDTNTGELFF.

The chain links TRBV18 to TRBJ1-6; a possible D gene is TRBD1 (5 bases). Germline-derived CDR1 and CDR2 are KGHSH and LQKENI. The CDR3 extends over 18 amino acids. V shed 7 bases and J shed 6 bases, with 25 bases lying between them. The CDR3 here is CASLTKGARLGGNSPLHF. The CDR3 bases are TGTGCCAGCTTAACCAAAGGGGCCAGGCTCGGAGGTAATTCACCCCTCCACTTT.

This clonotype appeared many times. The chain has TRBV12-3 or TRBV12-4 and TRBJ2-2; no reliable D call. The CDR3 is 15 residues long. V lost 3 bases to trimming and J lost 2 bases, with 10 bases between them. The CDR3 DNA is TGTGCCAGCAGTTTGGGCAGGCGAAACACCGGGGAGCTGTTTTTT. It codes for CASSLGRRNTGELFF.

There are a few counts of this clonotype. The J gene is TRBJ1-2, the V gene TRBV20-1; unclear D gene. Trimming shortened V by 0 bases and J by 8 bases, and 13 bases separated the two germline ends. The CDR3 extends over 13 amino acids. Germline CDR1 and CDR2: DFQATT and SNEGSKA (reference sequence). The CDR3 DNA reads TGCAGTGCTAGAGATCGGCAAGCGGGGGGCTACACCTTC. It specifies CSARDRQAGGYTF.

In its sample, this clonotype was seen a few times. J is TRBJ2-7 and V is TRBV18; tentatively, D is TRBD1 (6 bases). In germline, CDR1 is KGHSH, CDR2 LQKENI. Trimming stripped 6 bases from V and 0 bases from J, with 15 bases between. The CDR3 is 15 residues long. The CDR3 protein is CASSPGVHGSYEQYF. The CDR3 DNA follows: TGTGCCAGCTCGCCAGGGGTTCACGGCTCCTACGAGCAGTACTTC.

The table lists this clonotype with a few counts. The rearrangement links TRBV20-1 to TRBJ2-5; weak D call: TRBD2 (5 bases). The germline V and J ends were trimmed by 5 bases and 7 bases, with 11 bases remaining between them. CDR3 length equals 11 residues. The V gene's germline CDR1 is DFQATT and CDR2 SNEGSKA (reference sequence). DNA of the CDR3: TGCAGTGCTGACCGGGAAGGGACCCAGTACTTC. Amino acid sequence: CSADREGTQYF.

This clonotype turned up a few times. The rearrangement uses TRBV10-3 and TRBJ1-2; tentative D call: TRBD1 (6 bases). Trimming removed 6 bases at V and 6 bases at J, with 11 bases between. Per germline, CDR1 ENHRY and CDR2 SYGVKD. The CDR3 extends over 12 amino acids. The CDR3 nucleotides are TGTGCCATCAGCAGGACAGAGCATGGCTACACCTTC. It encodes CAISRTEHGYTF.

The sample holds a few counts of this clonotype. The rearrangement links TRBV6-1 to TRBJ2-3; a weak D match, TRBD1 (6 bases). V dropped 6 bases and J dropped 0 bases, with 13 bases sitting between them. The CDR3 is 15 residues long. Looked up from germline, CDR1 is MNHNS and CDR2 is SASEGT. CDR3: CASRPPGASTDTQYF. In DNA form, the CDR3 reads TGTGCCAGCAGGCCCCCAGGGGCGAGCACAGATACGCAGTATTTT.

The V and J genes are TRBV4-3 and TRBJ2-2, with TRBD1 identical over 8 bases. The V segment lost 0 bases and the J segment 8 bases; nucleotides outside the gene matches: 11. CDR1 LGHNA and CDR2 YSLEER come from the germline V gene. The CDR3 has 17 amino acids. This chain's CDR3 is CASSQDSMQGARGELFF. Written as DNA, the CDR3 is TGCGCCAGCAGCCAAGATAGTATGCAGGGGGCTCGTGGGGAGCTGTTTTTT.

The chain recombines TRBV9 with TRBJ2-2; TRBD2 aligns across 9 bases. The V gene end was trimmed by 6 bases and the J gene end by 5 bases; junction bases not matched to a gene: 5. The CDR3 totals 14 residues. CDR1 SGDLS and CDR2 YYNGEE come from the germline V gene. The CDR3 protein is CASTPLAGTGELFF. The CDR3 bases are TGTGCCAGCACCCCCCTAGCGGGAACCGGGGAGCTGTTTTTT. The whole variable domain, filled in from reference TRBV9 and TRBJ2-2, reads DSGVTQTPKHLITATGQRVTLRCSPRSGDLSVYWYQQSLDQGLQFLIQYYNGEERAKGNILERFSAQQFPDLHSELNLSSLELGDSALYFCASTPLAGTGELFFGEGSRLTVL.

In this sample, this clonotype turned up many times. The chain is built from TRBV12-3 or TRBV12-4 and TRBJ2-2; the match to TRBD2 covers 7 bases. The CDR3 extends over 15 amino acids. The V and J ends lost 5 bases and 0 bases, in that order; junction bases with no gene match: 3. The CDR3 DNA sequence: TGTGCCAGCAGTCCGACTAGCCCGAACACCGGGGAGCTGTTTTTT. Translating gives CASSPTSPNTGELFF.

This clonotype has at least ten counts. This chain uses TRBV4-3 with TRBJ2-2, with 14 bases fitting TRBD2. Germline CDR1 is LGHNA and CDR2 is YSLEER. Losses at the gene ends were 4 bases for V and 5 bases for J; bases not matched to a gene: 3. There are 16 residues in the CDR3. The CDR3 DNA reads TGCGCCAGCAGCCGCAGACTAGCGGGGGGGACCGGGGAGCTGTTTTTT. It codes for CASSRRLAGGTGELFF.

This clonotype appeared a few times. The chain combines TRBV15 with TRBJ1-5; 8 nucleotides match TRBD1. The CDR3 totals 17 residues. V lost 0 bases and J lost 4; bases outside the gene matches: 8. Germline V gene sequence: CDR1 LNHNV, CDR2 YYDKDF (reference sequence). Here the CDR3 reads CATSRDRTGRKNQPQHF. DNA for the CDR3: TGTGCCACCAGCAGAGACCGGACAGGGAGAAAGAATCAGCCCCAGCATTTT.

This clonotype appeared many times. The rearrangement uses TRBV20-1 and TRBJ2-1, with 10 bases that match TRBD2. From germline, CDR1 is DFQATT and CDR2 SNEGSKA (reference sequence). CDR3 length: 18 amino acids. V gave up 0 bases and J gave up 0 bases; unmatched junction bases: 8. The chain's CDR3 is CSARDLGLAWSSYNEQFF. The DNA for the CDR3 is TGCAGTGCTAGAGATCTGGGACTAGCGTGGAGCTCCTACAATGAGCAGTTCTTC.

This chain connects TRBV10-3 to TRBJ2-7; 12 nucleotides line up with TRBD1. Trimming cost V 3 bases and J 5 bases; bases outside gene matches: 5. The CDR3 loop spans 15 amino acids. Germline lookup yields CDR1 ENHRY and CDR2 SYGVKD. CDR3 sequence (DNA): TGTGCCATCAGTGATGTGGGACAGGGGGCTAACGAGCAGTACTTC. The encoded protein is CAISDVGQGANEQYF.

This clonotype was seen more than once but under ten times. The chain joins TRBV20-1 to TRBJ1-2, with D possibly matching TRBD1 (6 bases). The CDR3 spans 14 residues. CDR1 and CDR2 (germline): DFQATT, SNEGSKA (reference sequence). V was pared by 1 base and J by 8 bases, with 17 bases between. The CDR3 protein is CSARARQGTVGYTF. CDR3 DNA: TGCAGTGCTAGAGCCCGTCAGGGGACGGTCGGCTACACCTTC.

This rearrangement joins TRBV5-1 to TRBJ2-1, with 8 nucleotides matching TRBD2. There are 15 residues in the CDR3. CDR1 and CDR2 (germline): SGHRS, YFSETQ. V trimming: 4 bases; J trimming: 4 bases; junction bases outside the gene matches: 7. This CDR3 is CASSQSGGRYNEQFF. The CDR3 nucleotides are TGCGCCAGCAGCCAGAGCGGGGGCCGTTACAATGAGCAGTTCTTC. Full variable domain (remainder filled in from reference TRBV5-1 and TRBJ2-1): KAGVTQTPRYLIKTRGQQVTLSCSPISGHRSVSWYQQTPGQGLQFLFEYFSETQRNKGNFPGRFSGRQFSNSRSEMNVSTLELGDSALYLCASSQSGGRYNEQFFGPGTRLTVL.